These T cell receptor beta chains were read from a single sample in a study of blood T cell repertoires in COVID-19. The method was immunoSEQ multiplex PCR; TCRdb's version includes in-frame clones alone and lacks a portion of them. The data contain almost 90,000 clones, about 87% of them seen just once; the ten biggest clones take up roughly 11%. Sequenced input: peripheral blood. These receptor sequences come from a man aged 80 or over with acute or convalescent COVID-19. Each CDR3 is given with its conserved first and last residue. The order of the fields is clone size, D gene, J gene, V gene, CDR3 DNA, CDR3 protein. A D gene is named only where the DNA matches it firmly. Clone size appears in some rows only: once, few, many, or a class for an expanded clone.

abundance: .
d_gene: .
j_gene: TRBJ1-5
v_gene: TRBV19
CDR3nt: TGTGCCAGTAGTTCCAAGGGGGAATTCAATCAGCCCCAGCATTTT
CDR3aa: CASSSKGEFNQPQHF

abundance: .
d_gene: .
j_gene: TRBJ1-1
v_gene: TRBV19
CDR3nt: TGTGCCACCTCTCCCCTAGGGACAATCGAAGCTTTCTTT
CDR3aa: CATSPLGTIEAFF

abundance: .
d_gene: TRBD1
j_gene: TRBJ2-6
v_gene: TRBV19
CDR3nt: TGTGCCAGTACCAGGGGGTCAGGGGCCAACGTCCTGACTTTC
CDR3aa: CASTRGSGANVLTF

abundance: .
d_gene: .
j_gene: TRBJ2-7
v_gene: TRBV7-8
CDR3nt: TGTGCCAGCAGCTACCGCTTGGGCGCCTACGAGCAGTACTTC
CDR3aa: CASSYRLGAYEQYF

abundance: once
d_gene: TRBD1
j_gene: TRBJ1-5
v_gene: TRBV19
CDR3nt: TGTGCCAGTAGTACCCGACAGGGAAATCAGCCCCAGCATTTT
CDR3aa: CASSTRQGNQPQHF

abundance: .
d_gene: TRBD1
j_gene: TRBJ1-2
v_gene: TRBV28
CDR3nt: TGTGCCAGCAGGGATCAGGGGGGCTATGGCTACACCTTC
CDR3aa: CASRDQGGYGYTF

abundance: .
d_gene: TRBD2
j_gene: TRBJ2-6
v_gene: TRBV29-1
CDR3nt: TGCAGCGTTCTAGCGGGAGGGACATCTGGGGCCAACGTCCTGACTTTC
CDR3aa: CSVLAGGTSGANVLTF

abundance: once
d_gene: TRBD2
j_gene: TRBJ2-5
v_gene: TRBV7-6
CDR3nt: TGTGCCAGCAGCCTGAGACTAGCGGGGGGCCAAGAGACCCAGTACTTC
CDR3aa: CASSLRLAGGQETQYF

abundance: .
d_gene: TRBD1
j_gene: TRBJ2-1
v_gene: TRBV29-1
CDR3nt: TGCAGCGTTGACCCCGGGACAGGGGGCCGTCCCTGGGGCAATGAGCAGTTCTTC
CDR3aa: CSVDPGTGGRPWGNEQFF

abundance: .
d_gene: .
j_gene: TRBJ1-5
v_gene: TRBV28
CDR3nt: TGTGCCAGCAGTCTCCGACAGCCCTATTCTGGTCAGCCCCAGCATTTT
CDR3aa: CASSLRQPYSGQPQHF

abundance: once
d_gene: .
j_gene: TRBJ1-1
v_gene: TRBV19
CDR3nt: TGTGCCAGTAGTCCCCAGGCCAGTCTGAACACTGAAGCTTTCTTT
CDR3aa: CASSPQASLNTEAFF

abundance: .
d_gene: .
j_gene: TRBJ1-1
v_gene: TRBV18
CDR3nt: TGTGCCAGCTCACCACGCGGGGGCACTGAAGCTTTCTTT
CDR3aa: CASSPRGGTEAFF

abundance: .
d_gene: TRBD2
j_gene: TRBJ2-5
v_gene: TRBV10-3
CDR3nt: TGTGCCATCAAAGGGCCAGCGGGGGACCAAGAGACCCAGTACTTC
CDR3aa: CAIKGPAGDQETQYF

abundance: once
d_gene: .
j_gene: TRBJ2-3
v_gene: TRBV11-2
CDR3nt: TGTGCCATGACGGGGGGCAACACAGATACGCAGTATTTT
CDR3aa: CAMTGGNTDTQYF

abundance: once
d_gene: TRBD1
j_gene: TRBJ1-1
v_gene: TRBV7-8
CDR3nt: TGTGCCAGCAGCTCCAATACCGACAGGGGCACTGAAGCTTTCTTT
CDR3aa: CASSSNTDRGTEAFF

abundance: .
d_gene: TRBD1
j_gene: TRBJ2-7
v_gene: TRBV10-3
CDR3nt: TGTGCCATCAGCCAGGACAGGTACGAGCAGTACTTC
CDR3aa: CAISQDRYEQYF

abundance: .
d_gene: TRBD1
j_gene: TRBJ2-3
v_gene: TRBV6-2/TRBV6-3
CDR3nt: TGTGCCAGCAGTTACCCCCCGGACAGGGGGCTCCGAGCTGGCACAGATACGCAGTATTTT
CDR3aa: CASSYPPDRGLRAGTDTQYF

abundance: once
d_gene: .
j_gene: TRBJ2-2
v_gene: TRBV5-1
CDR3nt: TGCGCCAGCAGCTTGGTCCAGGGTCAAACCGGGGAGCTGTTTTTT
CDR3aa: CASSLVQGQTGELFF